This TCR beta chain was recovered during a study of T-cell reconstitution after alpha-beta-depleted transplantation in children. V was clipped by 4 bases and J by 4 bases, with 10 bases between them. CDR1 SNHLY and CDR2 FYNNEI come from the germline V gene. This CDR3 has 13 amino acids. During its preparation, the TCRbeta library received unique molecular identifiers. A single record per CDR3 protein comes from TCRdb applying MiXCR to the PCR reads. This table holds approximately 510,000 distinct CDR3 sequences, 18% found once. The chain has TRBV2 and TRBJ1-2; D is undetermined. The input for sequencing was PBMCs from the stem cell graft donor, taken from the stem cell graft. The source is a human donor who donated a stem cell graft to a child with acute lymphoblastic leukemia. For the CDR3, the DNA is TGTGCCAGCAGTGTCTCCGGGATCTATGGCTACACCTTC. Its protein product is CASSVSGIYGYTF.